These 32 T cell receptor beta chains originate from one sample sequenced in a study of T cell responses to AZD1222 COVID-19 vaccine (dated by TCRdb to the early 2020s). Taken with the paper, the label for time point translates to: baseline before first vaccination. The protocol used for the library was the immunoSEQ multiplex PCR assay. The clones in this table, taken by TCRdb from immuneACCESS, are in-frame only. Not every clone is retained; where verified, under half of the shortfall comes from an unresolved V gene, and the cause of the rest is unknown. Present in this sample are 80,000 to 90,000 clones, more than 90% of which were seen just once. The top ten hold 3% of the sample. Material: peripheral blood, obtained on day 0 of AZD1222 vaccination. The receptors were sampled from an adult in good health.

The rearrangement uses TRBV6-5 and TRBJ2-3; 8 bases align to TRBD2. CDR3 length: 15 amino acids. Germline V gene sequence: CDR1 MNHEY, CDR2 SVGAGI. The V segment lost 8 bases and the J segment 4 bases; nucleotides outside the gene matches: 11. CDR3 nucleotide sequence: TGTGCCAGCCAGAGTGATTTCGGGGGGGCAGATACGCAGTATTTT. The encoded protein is CASQSDFGGADTQYF.

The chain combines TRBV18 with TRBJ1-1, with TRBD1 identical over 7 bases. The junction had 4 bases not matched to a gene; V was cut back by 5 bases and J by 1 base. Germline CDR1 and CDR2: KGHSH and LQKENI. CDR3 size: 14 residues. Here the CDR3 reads CASSVGQTNTEAFF. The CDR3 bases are TGTGCCAGCTCAGTGGGACAGACGAACACTGAAGCTTTCTTT. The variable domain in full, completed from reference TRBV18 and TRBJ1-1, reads NAGVMQNPRHLVRRRGQEARLRCSPMKGHSHVYWYRQLPEEGLKFMVYLQKENIIDESGMPKERFSAEFPKEGPSILRIQQVVRGDSAAYFCASSVGQTNTEAFFGQGTRLTVV.

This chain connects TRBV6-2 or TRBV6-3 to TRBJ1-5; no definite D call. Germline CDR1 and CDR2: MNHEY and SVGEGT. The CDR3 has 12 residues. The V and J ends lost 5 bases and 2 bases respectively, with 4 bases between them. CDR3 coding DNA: TGTGCCAGCAGTCAGGGCAATCAGCCCCAGCATTTT. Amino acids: CASSQGNQPQHF.

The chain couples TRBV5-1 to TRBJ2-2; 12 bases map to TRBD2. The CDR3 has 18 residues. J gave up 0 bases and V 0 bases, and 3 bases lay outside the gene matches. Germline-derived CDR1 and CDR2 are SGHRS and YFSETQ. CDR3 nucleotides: TGCGCCAGCAGCTTGGGGACTAGCGGGGCCGCGAACACCGGGGAGCTGTTTTTT. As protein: CASSLGTSGAANTGELFF.

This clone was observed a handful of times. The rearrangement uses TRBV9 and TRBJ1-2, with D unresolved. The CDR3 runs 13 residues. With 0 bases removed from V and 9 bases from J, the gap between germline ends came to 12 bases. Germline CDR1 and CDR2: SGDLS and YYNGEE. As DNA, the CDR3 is TGTGCCAGCAGCGTAGTCCCATCGGATCGCTACACCTTC. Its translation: CASSVVPSDRYTF.

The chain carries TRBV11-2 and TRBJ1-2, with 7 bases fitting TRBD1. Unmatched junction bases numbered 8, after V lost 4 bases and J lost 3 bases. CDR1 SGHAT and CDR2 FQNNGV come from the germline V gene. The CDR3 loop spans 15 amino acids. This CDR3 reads CASSSGQTTYYGYTF. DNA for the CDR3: TGTGCCAGCAGCTCGGGACAGACCACTTACTATGGCTACACCTTC.

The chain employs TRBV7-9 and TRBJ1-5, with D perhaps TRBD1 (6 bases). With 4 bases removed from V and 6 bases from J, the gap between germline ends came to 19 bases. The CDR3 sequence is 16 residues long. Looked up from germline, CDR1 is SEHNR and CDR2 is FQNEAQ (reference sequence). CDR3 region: CASSSNLGGIGQPQHF. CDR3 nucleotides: TGTGCCAGCAGCTCAAACCTAGGGGGGATTGGTCAGCCCCAGCATTTT.

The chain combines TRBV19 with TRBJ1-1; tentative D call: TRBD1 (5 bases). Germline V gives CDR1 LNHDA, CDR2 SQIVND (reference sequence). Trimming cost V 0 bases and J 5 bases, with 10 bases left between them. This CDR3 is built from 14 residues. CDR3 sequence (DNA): TGTGCCAGTAGTATAGAGCATGGGACGACTGAAGCTTTCTTT. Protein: CASSIEHGTTEAFF. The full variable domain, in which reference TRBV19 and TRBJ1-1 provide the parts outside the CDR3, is DGGITQSPKYLFRKEGQNVTLSCEQNLNHDAMYWYRQDPGQGLRLIYYSQIVNDFQKGDIAEGYSVSREKKESFPLTVTSAQKNPTAFYLCASSIEHGTTEAFFGQGTRLTVV.

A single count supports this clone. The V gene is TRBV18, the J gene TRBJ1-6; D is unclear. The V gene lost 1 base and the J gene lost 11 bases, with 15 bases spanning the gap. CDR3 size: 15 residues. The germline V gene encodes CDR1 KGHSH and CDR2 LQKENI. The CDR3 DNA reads TGTGCCAGCTCACCACAGGGTCAGGAGGAAGCACCCCTCCACTTT. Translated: CASSPQGQEEAPLHF.

The DNA for the CDR3 is TGTGCCAGCACCGAGGGGGGAGGGAGACTCGCTTTCTTT. Translated, it gives CASTEGGGRLAFF. The V and J genes are TRBV6-5 and TRBJ1-1, with TRBD1 as a possible D gene (6 bases). From germline, CDR1 is MNHEY and CDR2 SVGAGI. The germline V and J ends were trimmed by 7 bases and 11 bases, with 20 bases remaining between them. This CDR3 is built from 13 residues.

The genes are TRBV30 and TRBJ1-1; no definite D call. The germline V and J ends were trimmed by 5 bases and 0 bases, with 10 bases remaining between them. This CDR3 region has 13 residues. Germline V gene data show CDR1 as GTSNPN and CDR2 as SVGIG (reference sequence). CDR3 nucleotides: TGTGCCTGGTCTTACGACATGAACACTGAAGCTTTCTTT. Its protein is CAWSYDMNTEAFF.

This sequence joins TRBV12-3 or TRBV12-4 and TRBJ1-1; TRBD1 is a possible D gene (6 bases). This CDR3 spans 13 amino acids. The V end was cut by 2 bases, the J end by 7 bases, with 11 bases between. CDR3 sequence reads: CASSLRTALEAFF. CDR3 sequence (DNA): TGTGCCAGCAGTTTAAGGACAGCACTTGAAGCTTTCTTT.

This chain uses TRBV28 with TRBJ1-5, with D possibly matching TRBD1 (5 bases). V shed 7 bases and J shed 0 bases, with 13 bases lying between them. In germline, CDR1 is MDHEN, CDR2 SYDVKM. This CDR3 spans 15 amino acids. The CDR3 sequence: CASIMGGYSNQPQHF. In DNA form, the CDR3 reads TGTGCCAGCATTATGGGGGGATATAGCAATCAGCCCCAGCATTTT.

CDR3 sequence: CASNLGPQETQYF. DNA for the CDR3: TGTGCCAGCAACTTGGGACCTCAAGAGACCCAGTACTTC. The V and J genes are TRBV11-2 and TRBJ2-5, with D perhaps being TRBD1 or TRBD2 (5 bases each). There are 13 residues in the CDR3. Per the germline V gene, CDR1 is SGHAT and CDR2 is FQNNGV. The V end lost 7 bases, the J end lost 2 bases, and 11 bases lay between the germline ends.

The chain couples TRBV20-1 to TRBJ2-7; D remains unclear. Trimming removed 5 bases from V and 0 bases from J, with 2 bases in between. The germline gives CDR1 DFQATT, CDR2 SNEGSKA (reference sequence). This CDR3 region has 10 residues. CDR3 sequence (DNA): TGCAGTGCTCTCTCCTACGAGCAGTACTTC. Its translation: CSALSYEQYF.

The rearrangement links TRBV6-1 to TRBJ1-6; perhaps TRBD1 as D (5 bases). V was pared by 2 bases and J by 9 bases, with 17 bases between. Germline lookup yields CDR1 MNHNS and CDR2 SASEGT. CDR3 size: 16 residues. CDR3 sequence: CASSEMAPGSSSPLHF. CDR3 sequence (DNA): TGTGCCAGCAGTGAAATGGCCCCAGGGTCTAGTTCACCCCTCCACTTT.

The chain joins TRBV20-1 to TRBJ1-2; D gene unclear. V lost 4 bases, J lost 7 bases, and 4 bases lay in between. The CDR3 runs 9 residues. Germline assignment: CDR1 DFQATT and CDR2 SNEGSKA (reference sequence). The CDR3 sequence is CSAKGGYTF. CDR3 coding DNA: TGCAGTGCTAAGGGTGGCTACACCTTC.

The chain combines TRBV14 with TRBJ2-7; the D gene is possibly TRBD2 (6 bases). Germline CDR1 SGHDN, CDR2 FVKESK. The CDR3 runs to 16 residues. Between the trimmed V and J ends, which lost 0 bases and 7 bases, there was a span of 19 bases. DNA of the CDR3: TGTGCCAGCAGCCAAGATCACGCGGGGCCGGGTTATGAGCAGTACTTC. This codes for CASSQDHAGPGYEQYF.

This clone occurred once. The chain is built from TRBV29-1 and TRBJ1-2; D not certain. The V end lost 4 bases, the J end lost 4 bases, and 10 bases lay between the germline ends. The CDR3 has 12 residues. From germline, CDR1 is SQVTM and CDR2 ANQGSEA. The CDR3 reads CSVGRESYGYTF. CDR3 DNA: TGCAGCGTTGGTAGGGAGAGCTATGGCTACACCTTC.

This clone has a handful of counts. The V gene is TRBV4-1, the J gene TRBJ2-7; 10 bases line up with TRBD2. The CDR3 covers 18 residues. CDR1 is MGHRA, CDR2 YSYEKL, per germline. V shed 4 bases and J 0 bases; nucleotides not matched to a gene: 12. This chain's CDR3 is CASSLEQIAGGRSYEQYF. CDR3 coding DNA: TGCGCCAGCAGCCTTGAACAAATAGCGGGGGGCCGCTCCTACGAGCAGTACTTC.

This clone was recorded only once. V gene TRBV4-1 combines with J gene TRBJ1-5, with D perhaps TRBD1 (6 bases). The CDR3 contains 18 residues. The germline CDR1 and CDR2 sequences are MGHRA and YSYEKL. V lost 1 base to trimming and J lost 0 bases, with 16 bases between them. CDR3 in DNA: TGCGCCAGCAGCCAAGGGGGGTTAGGACAGAATAGCAATCAGCCCCAGCATTTT. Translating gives CASSQGGLGQNSNQPQHF.

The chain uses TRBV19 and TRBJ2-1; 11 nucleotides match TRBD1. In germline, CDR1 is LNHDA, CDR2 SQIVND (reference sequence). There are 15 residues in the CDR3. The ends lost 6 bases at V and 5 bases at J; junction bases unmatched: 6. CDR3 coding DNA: TGTGCCAGTAGCTGGGACAGGGGGTCCCACAATGAGCAGTTCTTC. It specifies CASSWDRGSHNEQFF.

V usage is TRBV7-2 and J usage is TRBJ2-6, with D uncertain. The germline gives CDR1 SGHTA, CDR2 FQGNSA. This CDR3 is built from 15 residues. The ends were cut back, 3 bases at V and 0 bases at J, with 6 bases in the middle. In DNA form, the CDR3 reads TGTGCCAGCAGCTTCTCCCTCTCTGGGGCCAACGTCCTGACTTTC. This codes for CASSFSLSGANVLTF.

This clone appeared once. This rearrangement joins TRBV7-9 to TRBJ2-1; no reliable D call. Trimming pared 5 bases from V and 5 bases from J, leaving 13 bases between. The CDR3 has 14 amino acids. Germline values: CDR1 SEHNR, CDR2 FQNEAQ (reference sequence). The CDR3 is CASSARVDNNEQFF. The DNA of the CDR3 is TGTGCCAGCAGCGCAAGGGTAGATAACAATGAGCAGTTCTTC.

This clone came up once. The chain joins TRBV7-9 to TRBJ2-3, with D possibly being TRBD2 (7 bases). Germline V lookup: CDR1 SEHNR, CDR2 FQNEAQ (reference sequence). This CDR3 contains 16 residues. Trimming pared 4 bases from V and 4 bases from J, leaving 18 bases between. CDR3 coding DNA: TGTGCCAGCAGCTCTGGGGGCGGGAGAGGGGCAGATACGCAGTATTTT. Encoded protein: CASSSGGGRGADTQYF.

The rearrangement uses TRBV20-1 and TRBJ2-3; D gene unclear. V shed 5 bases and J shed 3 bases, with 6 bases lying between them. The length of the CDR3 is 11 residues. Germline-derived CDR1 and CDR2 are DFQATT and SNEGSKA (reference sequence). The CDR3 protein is CSAFRTDTQYF. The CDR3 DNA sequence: TGCAGTGCTTTCCGAACAGATACGCAGTATTTT.

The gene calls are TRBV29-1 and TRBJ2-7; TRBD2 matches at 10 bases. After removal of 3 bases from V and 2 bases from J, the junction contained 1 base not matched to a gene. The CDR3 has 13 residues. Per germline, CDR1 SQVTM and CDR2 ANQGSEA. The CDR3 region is CSVDLAGAYEQYF. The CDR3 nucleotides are TGCAGCGTTGACCTAGCGGGAGCCTACGAGCAGTACTTC.

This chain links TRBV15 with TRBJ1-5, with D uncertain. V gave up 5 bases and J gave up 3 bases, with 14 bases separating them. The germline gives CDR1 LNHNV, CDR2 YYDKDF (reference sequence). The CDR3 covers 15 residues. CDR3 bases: TGTGCCACCAGCCCAGCGCTGCAGGACAATCAGCCCCAGCATTTT. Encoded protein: CATSPALQDNQPQHF.

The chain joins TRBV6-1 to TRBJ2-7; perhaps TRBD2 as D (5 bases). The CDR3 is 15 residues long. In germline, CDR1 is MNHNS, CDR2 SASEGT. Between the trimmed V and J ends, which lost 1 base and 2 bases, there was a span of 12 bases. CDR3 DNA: TGTGCCAGCAGTGAAGGAACCGGGGTCCCCTACGAGCAGTACTTC. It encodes CASSEGTGVPYEQYF.

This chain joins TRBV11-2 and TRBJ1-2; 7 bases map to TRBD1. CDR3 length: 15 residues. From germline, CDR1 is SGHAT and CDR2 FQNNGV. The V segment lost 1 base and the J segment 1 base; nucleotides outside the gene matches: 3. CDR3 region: CASSLGTGDNYGYTF. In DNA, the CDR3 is TGTGCCAGCAGCTTAGGGACAGGCGATAACTATGGCTACACCTTC.

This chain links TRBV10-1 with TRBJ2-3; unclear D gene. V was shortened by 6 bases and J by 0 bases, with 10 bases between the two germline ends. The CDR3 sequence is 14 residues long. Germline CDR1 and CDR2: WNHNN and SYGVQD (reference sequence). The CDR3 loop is CASSELSSTDTQYF. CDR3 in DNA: TGCGCCAGCAGCGAACTTTCCAGCACAGATACGCAGTATTTT.

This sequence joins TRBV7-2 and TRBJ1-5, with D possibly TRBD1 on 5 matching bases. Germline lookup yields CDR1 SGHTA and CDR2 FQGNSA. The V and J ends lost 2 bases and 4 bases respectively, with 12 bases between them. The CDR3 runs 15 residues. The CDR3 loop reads CASSLRDGLNQPQHF. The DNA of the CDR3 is TGTGCCAGCAGCTTACGGGACGGACTAAATCAGCCCCAGCATTTT.